This T cell receptor (beta chain) was documented in a study of blood T cell repertoires in COVID-19. Study as a whole: Acute-phase and convalescent COVID-19 samples originated in the United States, Italy and Spain. PBMCs, B-cell-depleted T cells, or T cells were the source of the cDNA or gDNA that made up the material.

Per the original data handling: Scientists estimated how many nucleated cells there were by amplifying reference gene primers. Sequencing used immunoSEQ multiplex PCR; TCRdb keeps in-frame clones, though not all of them. That table furnishes V, J and clone size, whereas the DNA furnished D and trimming. The sample carries about 170,000 clones, roughly nine tenths recorded once. CDR1 and CDR2 from the germline V gene are SEHNR and FQNEAQ (reference sequence). The CDR3 runs 13 residues. Trimming removed 5 bases from V and 4 bases from J, with 10 bases in between. The chain links TRBV7-9 to TRBJ2-3; D uncertain. Sequencing was carried out using peripheral blood. The sequence came from a man aged 55 to 70 with acute or convalescent COVID-19. The CDR3 region has the DNA TGTGCCAGCAGCATAATGGGCCCAGATACGCAGTATTTT. Its translation: CASSIMGPDTQYF.